Below, 3 T cell receptor beta chains from the same sample are listed, as sequenced in a study of blood T cells in healthy people across ages. Through a sample-barcoded 5' primer and a J-beta primer mix, a second PCR was run for about 6 to 11 cycles. TCRdb reprocessed the 5' RACE reads via MiXCR and lists one record per CDR3 protein. This table has about 900,000 distinct CDR3 sequences, less than 80% appearing once. Sequencing used blood. The receptors here all came from a man aged 30 to 45 in good health.

This clonotype was found many times. The chain carries TRBV24-1 and TRBJ2-1; 7 bases agree with TRBD1. The CDR3 contains 18 residues. CDR1 and CDR2 (germline): KGHDR, SFDVKD. V was pared by 5 bases and J by 2 bases, with 14 bases of the junction left unmatched. CDR3 in amino acids: CATSAPTGTPYAYNEQFF. The DNA for the CDR3 is TGTGCCACCAGTGCCCCGACAGGGACGCCTTACGCCTACAATGAGCAGTTCTTC.

V usage is TRBV4-2 and J usage is TRBJ1-2, with 7 bases identical to TRBD1. Per the germline V gene, CDR1 is LGHNA and CDR2 is YNFKEQ. The CDR3 runs 16 residues. V was pared by 0 bases and J by 6 bases, with 10 bases of the junction left unmatched. CDR3 DNA: TGTGCCAGCAGCCAAGAGTTGTATCGACAGGGAAATGGCTACACCTTC. Protein sequence: CASSQELYRQGNGYTF.

This clonotype occurred a few times. CDR3 in amino acids: CATSDITRQGGGYTF. The CDR3, as DNA: TGTGCCACCAGTGATATAACCAGACAGGGAGGTGGCTACACCTTC. The chain employs TRBV24-1 and TRBJ1-2; 7 bases agree with TRBD1. The ends lost 3 bases at V and 7 bases at J; junction bases unmatched: 10. Germline CDR1 and CDR2: KGHDR and SFDVKD. The CDR3 consists of 15 residues.